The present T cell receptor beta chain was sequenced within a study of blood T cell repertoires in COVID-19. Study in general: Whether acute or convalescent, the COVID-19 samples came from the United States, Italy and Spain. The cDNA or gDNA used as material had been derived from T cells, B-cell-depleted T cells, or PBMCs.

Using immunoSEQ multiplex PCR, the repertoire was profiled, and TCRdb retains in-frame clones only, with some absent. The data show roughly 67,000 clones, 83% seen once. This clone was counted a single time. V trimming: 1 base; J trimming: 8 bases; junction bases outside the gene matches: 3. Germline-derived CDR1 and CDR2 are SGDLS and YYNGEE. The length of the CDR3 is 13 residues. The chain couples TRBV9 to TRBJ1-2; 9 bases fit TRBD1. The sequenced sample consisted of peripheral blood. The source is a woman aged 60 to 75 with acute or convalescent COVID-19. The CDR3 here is CASSVSTGGGYTF. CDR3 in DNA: TGTGCCAGCAGCGTATCGACAGGGGGAGGCTACACCTTC.